The clone carrying this T cell receptor (beta chain) was seen many times. What it binds is not known. There are 15 residues in the CDR3. Per the germline V gene, CDR1 is SGHRS and CDR2 is YFSETQ. V lost 5 bases and J lost 1, with 15 bases in between. Quantitative barcoded 5'-RACE was used to prepare TCR beta libraries. TCRdb independently ran MiXCR on the 5' RACE reads; one entry per CDR3 protein. The sample includes some 130,000 distinct CDR3 sequences, 7% to 9% seen only once; the top ten take under 7.5%. This entry comes from a study of CD8 T cells in ankylosing spondylitis. Study-wide results and limits: As reported, disease-linked clones showed significant enrichment in matched ankylosing spondylitis synovial fluid.

Sequencing was performed on synovial fluid, either unsorted or a sorted T cell fraction (not recorded which). V gene TRBV5-1 combines with J gene TRBJ1-1; the D is unclear. This sequence was found in a male donor with ankylosing spondylitis. The CDR3 DNA follows: TGCGCCAGCAGAAGAACGTATGGATCGAACACTGAAGCTTTCTTT. As protein: CASRRTYGSNTEAFF.